A single sample gave rise to the 18 T cell receptor beta chains below, sequenced in a study of cytomegalovirus exposure and HLA in healthy donors. This PCR relied on a set of 60 Vbeta primers and 13 Jbeta primers. The method was immunoSEQ multiplex PCR; TCRdb's version includes in-frame clones alone and lacks a portion of them. The data hold tens of thousands of clones, with 70% observed a single time. The sample taken for sequencing was PBMCs. These receptors originate from a woman between 45 and 65 years old in good health and CMV-seropositive.

The V call is TRBV5-1, the J call TRBJ1-2; 7 bases fit TRBD1. V was pared by 0 bases and J by 2 bases, with 10 bases of the junction left unmatched. Germline V gene sequence: CDR1 SGHRS, CDR2 YFSETQ. CDR3 length: 17 residues. For the CDR3, the DNA is TGCGCCAGCAGCTTGGCCCAGGGGGGTCTGAAAAACTATGGCTACACCTTC. Translation: CASSLAQGGLKNYGYTF.

This chain connects TRBV28 to TRBJ2-7, with TRBD1 matching 8 bases. The CDR3 runs 13 residues. Per the germline V gene, CDR1 is MDHEN and CDR2 is SYDVKM. With 7 bases clipped from V and 5 bases from J, the junction kept 7 bases outside the gene matches. CDR3 DNA: TGTGCCAGCATGCCAGGGGGCTTCCACGAGCAGTACTTC. It specifies CASMPGGFHEQYF.

The chain couples TRBV2 to TRBJ2-1; tentative D call: TRBD1 (6 bases). Trimming removed 5 bases from V and 3 bases from J, with 17 bases in between. Germline CDR1 is SNHLY and CDR2 is FYNNEI. The CDR3 length is 16 residues. CDR3 nucleotides: TGTGCCAGCAGTACATTCGGGACACAAAACTACAATGAGCAGTTCTTC. This translates into CASSTFGTQNYNEQFF. The whole variable domain, filled in from reference TRBV2 and TRBJ2-1, reads EPEVTQTPSHQVTQMGQEVILRCVPISNHLYFYWYRQILGQKVEFLVSFYNNEISEKSEIFDDQFSVERPDGSNFTLKIRSTKLEDSAMYFCASSTFGTQNYNEQFFGPGTRLTVL.

This clone came up once. The chain uses TRBV19 and TRBJ2-2; a possible D gene is TRBD2 (5 bases). Trimming pared 6 bases from V and 6 bases from J, leaving 14 bases between. The CDR3 is 14 amino acids. Germline loops: CDR1 LNHDA, CDR2 SQIVND (reference sequence). CDR3 DNA: TGTGCCAGTAGCCCAACCGGAGCGGCCGGGGAGCTGTTTTTT. Protein sequence: CASSPTGAAGELFF.

This clone has a single count. The chain has TRBV7-3 and TRBJ2-1; TRBD2 matches 10 bases. The junction had 7 bases not matched to a gene; V was cut back by 4 bases and J by 4 bases. The CDR3 length is 16 residues. The germline V gene encodes CDR1 SGHTA and CDR2 FQGTGA. Here the CDR3 reads CASSSTGTSVYNEQFF. In nucleotides, the CDR3 is TGTGCCAGCAGCTCTACCGGGACTAGCGTATACAATGAGCAGTTCTTC. The entire variable domain, with the rest obtained from reference TRBV7-3 and TRBJ2-1, is as follows: GAGVSQTPSNKVTEKGKYVELRCDPISGHTALYWYRQSLGQGPEFLIYFQGTGAADDSGLPNDRFFAVRPEGSVSTLKIQRTERGDSAVYLCASSSTGTSVYNEQFFGPGTRLTVL.

The chain joins TRBV14 to TRBJ1-2; tentatively, D is TRBD1 (6 bases). The length of the CDR3 is 12 residues. Trimming left V 4 bases short and J 4 bases short, with 7 bases between. The germline V gene encodes CDR1 SGHDN and CDR2 FVKESK. The CDR3 DNA sequence: TGTGCCAGCAGCCCACAGGGCTATGGCTACACCTTC. This sequence encodes CASSPQGYGYTF.

The chain recombines TRBV7-6 with TRBJ2-1; 7 bases are a match to TRBD1. J was trimmed by 3 bases and V by 1 base; bases with no gene match: 9. The CDR3 runs to 17 residues. CDR1 is SGHVS and CDR2 is FNYEAQ in the germline V gene. CDR3 DNA sequence: TGTGCCAGCAGCTTAGGGACCGGGACAGAAGTCTACAATGAGCAGTTCTTC. Amino acid sequence: CASSLGTGTEVYNEQFF.

The rearrangement uses TRBV6-5 and TRBJ1-5; tentative D call: TRBD1 (5 bases). CDR1 MNHEY and CDR2 SVGAGI come from the germline V gene. V was trimmed by 0 bases and J by 4 bases, leaving 13 bases between them. CDR3 length: 16 amino acids. CDR3 DNA: TGTGCCAGCAGTTACTCGAAAAGGGGAGGGAATCAGCCCCAGCATTTT. This codes for CASSYSKRGGNQPQHF.

V gene TRBV4-2 combines with J gene TRBJ2-5, with D hard to call. The CDR3 has 14 residues. V dropped 3 bases and J dropped 5 bases, with 13 bases sitting between them. Per germline, CDR1 LGHNA and CDR2 YNFKEQ. The CDR3, as DNA: TGTGCCAGCAGCCAGGATAACAGCTTGGAGACCCAGTACTTC. This codes for CASSQDNSLETQYF.

This clone was seen only a few times. The rearrangement links TRBV19 to TRBJ1-5, with 10 nucleotides matching TRBD1. Unmatched junction bases numbered 7, after V lost 0 bases and J lost 2 bases. Germline V gene lookup returns CDR1 LNHDA and CDR2 SQIVND (reference sequence). This CDR3 contains 18 residues. This CDR3 reads CASSIDGDRGIGNQPQHF. The CDR3 bases are TGTGCCAGTAGTATAGACGGGGACAGGGGTATCGGCAATCAGCCCCAGCATTTT.

The chain employs TRBV29-1 and TRBJ2-7, with 7 bases identical to TRBD2. Germline V lookup: CDR1 SQVTM, CDR2 ANQGSEA. CDR3 length: 13 residues. Trimming removed 6 bases from V and 0 bases from J; junction bases left unmatched: 5. DNA of the CDR3: TGCAGCGTCCGGGACTACAACTCCTACGAGCAGTACTTC. Amino acid sequence: CSVRDYNSYEQYF.

V and J are TRBV7-2 and TRBJ2-3, with 8 bases that match TRBD2. Unmatched junction bases numbered 4, after V lost 4 bases and J lost 4 bases. The germline CDR1 and CDR2 sequences are SGHTA and FQGNSA. CDR3 length: 14 residues. The CDR3, as DNA: TGTGCCAGCAGCTCCGGACTAGCAGCAGATACGCAGTATTTT. Amino acid sequence: CASSSGLAADTQYF.

The rearrangement links TRBV7-8 to TRBJ2-2; unclear D gene. Germline assignment: CDR1 SGHVS and CDR2 FQNEAQ. The CDR3 extends over 13 amino acids. The V end lost 5 bases, the J end lost 6 bases, and 10 bases lay between the germline ends. Written as DNA, the CDR3 is TGTGCCAGCAGCATTTTAGAGTCCGGGGAGCTGTTTTTT. The encoded protein is CASSILESGELFF.

V is TRBV7-2 and J is TRBJ1-1; D ambiguous. This CDR3 region has 13 residues. Germline V lookup: CDR1 SGHTA, CDR2 FQGNSA. V lost 3 bases, J lost 1 base, and 6 bases lay in between. CDR3 loop: CASSFGKNTEAFF. Here the CDR3 DNA reads TGTGCCAGCAGCTTCGGGAAGAACACTGAAGCTTTCTTT. Full variable domain (rest looked up from reference TRBV7-2 and TRBJ1-1): GAGVSQSPSNKVTEKGKDVELRCDPISGHTALYWYRQSLGQGLEFLIYFQGNSAPDKSGLPSDRFSAERTGGSVSTLTIQRTQQEDSAVYLCASSFGKNTEAFFGQGTRLTVV.

For the CDR3, the DNA is TGTGCCAGCACCCAGGGACAGGGCCCACGAGGTGAAAAACTGTTTTTT. Its protein product is CASTQGQGPRGEKLFF. The J gene is TRBJ1-4, the V gene TRBV28; 9 nucleotides line up with TRBD1. CDR3 length: 16 residues. Unmatched junction bases numbered 13, after V lost 7 bases and J lost 7 bases. Germline loops: CDR1 MDHEN, CDR2 SYDVKM. The full variable domain, with the rest looked up from reference TRBV28 and TRBJ1-4, is DVKVTQSSRYLVKRTGEKVFLECVQDMDHENMFWYRQDPGLGLRLIYFSYDVKMKEKGDIPEGYSVSREKKERFSLILESASTNQTSMYLCASTQGQGPRGEKLFFGSGTQLSVL.

Concerning this clone itself: Other nucleotide sequences from this sample produce the same CDR3. The chain has TRBV11-2 and TRBJ1-4; TRBD1 agrees at 11 bases. Germline V CDR1 and CDR2: SGHAT, FQNNGV. V lost 5 bases to trimming and J lost 8 bases; unmatched junction nucleotides: 13. The CDR3 totals 17 residues. The chain's CDR3 is CASSRPGGTGGKEKLFF. The CDR3 coding sequence is TGTGCCAGCAGCCGCCCCGGGGGGACAGGGGGTAAAGAAAAACTGTTTTTT. Full variable domain (outside the CDR3, taken from reference TRBV11-2 and TRBJ1-4): EAGVAQSPRYKIIEKRQSVAFWCNPISGHATLYWYQQILGQGPKLLIQFQNNGVVDDSQLPKDRFSAERLKGVDSTLKIQPAKLEDSAVYLCASSRPGGTGGKEKLFFGSGTQLSVL.

The J gene is TRBJ1-2, the V gene TRBV4-3; D unclear. This CDR3 spans 14 amino acids. Germline V gene sequence: CDR1 LGHNA, CDR2 YSLEER. V lost 1 base to trimming and J lost 7 bases, with 13 bases between them. CDR3 DNA: TGCGCCAGCAGCCAAGTGCACCTAGATGGTGGCTACACCTTC. Its protein is CASSQVHLDGGYTF.

The rearrangement joins TRBV28 to TRBJ1-1; D unclear. Trimming removed 7 bases from V and 1 base from J, with 10 bases in between. Germline V gene lookup returns CDR1 MDHEN and CDR2 SYDVKM. The CDR3 is 13 amino acids. The CDR3 DNA is TGTGCCAGCACAGGCGTGGAGAACACTGAAGCTTTCTTT. Translating it yields CASTGVENTEAFF.